This is a list of T cell receptor beta chains from one sample in a study of control samples from healthy donors and cancer patients. Data came from immunoSEQ multiplex PCR; TCRdb stores just in-frame clones and leaves some out. The sample has some 120,000 clones, approximately 84% seen once. Sequenced sample: blood. The receptors here all came from a young man in good health. Each CDR3 is given without its conserved first and last residue. A D gene is named only where the DNA matches it firmly.

J: TRBJ2-7; D: .; V: TRBV6-6; CDR3: ASSYPNYEQY
J: TRBJ2-7; D: .; V: TRBV29-1; CDR3: SVATGAYEQY
J: TRBJ1-4; D: TRBD1; V: TRBV3-1/TRBV3-2; CDR3: ASSQRTGHEKLF
J: TRBJ2-7; D: TRBD2; V: TRBV30; CDR3: AWTLGRLAGYHEQY
J: TRBJ2-3; D: .; V: TRBV4-1; CDR3: ASSQVISIGSRASTDTQY
J: TRBJ1-2; D: .; V: TRBV28; CDR3: ASSLFRSPGYT
J: TRBJ2-3; D: TRBD1; V: TRBV29-1; CDR3: SVGGQGEGTDTQY
J: TRBJ2-4; D: .; V: TRBV6-1; CDR3: ASSESRGVDGAKNIQY
J: TRBJ2-1; D: TRBD1; V: TRBV23-1; CDR3: ASRPFNPGQDNEQF
J: TRBJ2-3; D: .; V: TRBV3-1/TRBV3-2; CDR3: ASAEQTTGTDTQY
J: TRBJ2-3; D: .; V: TRBV18; CDR3: ASSPEGRSSTDTQY
J: TRBJ2-3; D: TRBD1; V: TRBV19; CDR3: ASSTPGGRSNTQY
J: TRBJ2-7; D: TRBD2; V: TRBV7-6; CDR3: ASSPRRLAGYEQY
J: TRBJ2-1; D: TRBD2; V: TRBV7-3; CDR3: ASSLRASGRAQGNEQF
J: TRBJ2-5; D: TRBD1; V: TRBV6-5; CDR3: ASSSDRAETQY
J: TRBJ1-4; D: .; V: TRBV21-1; CDR3: ASSKEPGERANEKLF
J: TRBJ2-1; D: TRBD2; V: TRBV29-1; CDR3: SVARSMRGLAGGNNEQF
J: TRBJ2-2; D: .; V: TRBV27; CDR3: ASSPWSPTGTGELF
J: TRBJ1-1; D: .; V: TRBV12-3/TRBV12-4; CDR3: ASSFLGAVEAF
J: TRBJ2-1; D: .; V: TRBV28; CDR3: ASSLSGVSSSYNEQF
J: TRBJ2-7; D: .; V: TRBV11-2; CDR3: ASSPRGLLDEQY